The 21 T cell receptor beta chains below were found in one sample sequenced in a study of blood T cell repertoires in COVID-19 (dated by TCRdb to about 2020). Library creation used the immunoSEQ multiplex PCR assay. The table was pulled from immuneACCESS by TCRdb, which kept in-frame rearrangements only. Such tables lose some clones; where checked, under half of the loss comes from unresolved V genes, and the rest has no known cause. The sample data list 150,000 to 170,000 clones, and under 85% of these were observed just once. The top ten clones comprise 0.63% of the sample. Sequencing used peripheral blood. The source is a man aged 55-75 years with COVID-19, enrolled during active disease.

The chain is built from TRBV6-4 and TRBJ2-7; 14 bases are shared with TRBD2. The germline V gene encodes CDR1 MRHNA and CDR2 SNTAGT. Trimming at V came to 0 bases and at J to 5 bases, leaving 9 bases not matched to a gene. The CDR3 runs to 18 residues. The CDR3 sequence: CASSDSGLAGGRGDEQYF. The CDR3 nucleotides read TGTGCCAGCAGTGACTCTGGACTAGCGGGAGGTAGGGGCGACGAGCAGTACTTC.

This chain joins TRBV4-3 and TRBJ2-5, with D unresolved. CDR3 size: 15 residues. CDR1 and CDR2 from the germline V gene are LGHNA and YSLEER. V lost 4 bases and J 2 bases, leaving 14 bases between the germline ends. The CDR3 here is CASSLGSNPQETQYF. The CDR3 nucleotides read TGCGCCAGCAGCCTGGGCTCAAACCCACAAGAGACCCAGTACTTC.

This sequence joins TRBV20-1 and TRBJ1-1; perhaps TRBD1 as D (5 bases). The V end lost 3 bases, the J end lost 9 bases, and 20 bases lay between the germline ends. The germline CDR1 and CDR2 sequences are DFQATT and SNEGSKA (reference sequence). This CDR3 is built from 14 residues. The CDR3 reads CSASDARQVGQAFF. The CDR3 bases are TGCAGTGCTAGTGACGCCCGTCAGGTGGGGCAAGCTTTCTTT.

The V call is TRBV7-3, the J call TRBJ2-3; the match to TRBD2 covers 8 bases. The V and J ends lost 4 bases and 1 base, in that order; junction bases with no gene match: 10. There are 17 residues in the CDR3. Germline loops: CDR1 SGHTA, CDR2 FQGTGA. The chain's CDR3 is CASSSAAGGPRTDTQYF. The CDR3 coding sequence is TGTGCCAGCAGCTCGGCGGCGGGGGGCCCTCGCACAGATACGCAGTATTTT.

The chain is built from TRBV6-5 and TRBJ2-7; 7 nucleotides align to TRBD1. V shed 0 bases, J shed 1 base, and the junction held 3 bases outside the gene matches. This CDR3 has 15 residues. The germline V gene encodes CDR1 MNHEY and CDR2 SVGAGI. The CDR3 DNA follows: TGTGCCAGCAGTTACTCGATGGGACAGTCCTACGAGCAGTACTTC. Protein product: CASSYSMGQSYEQYF.

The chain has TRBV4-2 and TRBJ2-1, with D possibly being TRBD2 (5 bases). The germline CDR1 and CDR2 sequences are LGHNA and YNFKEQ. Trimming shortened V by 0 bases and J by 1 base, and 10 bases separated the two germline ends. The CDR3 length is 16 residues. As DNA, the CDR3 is TGTGCCAGCAGCCAAGATCGGTCGGGATCCTACAATGAGCAGTTCTTC. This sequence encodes CASSQDRSGSYNEQFF.

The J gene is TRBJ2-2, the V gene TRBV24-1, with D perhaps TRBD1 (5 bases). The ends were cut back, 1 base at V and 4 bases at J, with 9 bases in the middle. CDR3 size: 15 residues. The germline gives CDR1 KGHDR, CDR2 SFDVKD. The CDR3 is CATSDLDRSTGELFF. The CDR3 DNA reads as TGTGCCACCAGTGATTTAGACAGATCCACCGGGGAGCTGTTTTTT.

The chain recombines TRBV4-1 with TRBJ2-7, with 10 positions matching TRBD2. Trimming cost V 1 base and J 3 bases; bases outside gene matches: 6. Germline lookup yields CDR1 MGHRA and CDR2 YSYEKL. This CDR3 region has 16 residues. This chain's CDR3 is CASSQGLLAGDYEQYF. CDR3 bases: TGCGCCAGCAGCCAAGGTCTCCTAGCGGGAGACTACGAGCAGTACTTC.

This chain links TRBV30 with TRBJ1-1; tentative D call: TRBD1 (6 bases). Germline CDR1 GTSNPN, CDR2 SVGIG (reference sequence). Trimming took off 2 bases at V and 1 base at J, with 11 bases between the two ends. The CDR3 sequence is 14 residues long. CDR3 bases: TGTGCCTGGAGTAGGGGACATTCGAACACTGAAGCTTTCTTT. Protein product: CAWSRGHSNTEAFF.

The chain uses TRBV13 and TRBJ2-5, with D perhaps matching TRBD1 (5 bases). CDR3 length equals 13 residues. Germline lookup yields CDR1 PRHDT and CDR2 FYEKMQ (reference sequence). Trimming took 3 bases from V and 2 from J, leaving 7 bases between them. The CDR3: CASSFDRQETQYF. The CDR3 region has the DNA TGTGCCAGCAGCTTTGACAGACAAGAGACCCAGTACTTC. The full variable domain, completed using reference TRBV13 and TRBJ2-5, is AAGVIQSPRHLIKEKRETATLKCYPIPRHDTVYWYQQGPGQDPQFLISFYEKMQSDKGSIPDRFSAQQFSDYHSELNMSSLELGDSALYFCASSFDRQETQYFGPGTRLLVL.

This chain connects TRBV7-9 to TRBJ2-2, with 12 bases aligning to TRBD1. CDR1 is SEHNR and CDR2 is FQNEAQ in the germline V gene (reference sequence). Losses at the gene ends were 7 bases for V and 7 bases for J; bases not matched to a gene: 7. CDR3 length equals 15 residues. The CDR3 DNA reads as TGTGCCAGCACCCCGGGACAGGGGGCGTTCGGGGAGCTGTTTTTT. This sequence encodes CASTPGQGAFGELFF. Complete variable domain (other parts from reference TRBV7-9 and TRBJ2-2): DTGVSQNPRHKITKRGQNVTFRCDPISEHNRLYWYRQTLGQGPEFLTYFQNEAQLEKSRLLSDRFSAERPKGSFSTLEIQRTEQGDSAMYLCASTPGQGAFGELFFGEGSRLTVL.

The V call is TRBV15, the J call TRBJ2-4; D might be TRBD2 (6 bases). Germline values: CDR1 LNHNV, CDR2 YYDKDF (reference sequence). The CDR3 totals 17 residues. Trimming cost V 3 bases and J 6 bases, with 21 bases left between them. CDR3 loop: CATSREPISGSGNIQYF. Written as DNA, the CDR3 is TGTGCCACCAGCAGGGAACCTATTAGCGGTTCCGGAAACATTCAGTACTTC.

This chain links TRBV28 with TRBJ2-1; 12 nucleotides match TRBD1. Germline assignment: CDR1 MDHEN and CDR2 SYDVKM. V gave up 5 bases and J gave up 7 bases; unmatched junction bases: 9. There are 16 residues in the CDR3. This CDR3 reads CASSVYGTGGRNEQFF. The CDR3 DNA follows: TGTGCCAGCAGTGTATATGGGACAGGGGGCCGTAATGAGCAGTTCTTC.

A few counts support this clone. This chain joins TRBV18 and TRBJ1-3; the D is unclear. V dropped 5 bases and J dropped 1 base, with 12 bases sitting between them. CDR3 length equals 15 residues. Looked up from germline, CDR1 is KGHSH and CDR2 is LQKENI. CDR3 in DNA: TGTGCCAGCTCAAACCGGGAGGCATCTGGAAACACCATATATTTT. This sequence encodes CASSNREASGNTIYF.

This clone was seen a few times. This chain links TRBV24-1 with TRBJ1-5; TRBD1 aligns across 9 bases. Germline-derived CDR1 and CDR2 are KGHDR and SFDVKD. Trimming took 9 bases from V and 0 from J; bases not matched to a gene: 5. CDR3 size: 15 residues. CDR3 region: CATEPGQGSNQPQHF. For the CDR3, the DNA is TGTGCCACCGAACCGGGACAGGGTAGCAATCAGCCCCAGCATTTT.

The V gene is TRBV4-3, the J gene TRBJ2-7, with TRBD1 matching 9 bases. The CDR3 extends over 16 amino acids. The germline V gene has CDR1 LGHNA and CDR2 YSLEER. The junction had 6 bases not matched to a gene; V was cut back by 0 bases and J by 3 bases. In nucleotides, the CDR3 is TGCGCCAGCAGCCAAGATCAGGGACAGGGAATCTACGAGCAGTACTTC. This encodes CASSQDQGQGIYEQYF.

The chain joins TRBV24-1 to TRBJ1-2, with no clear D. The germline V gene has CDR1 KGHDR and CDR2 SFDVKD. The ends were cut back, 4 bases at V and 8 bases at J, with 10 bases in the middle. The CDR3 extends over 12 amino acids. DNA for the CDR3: TGTGCCACCAGTGAAATCGGTGAGGGCTACACCTTC. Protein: CATSEIGEGYTF.

CDR3 sequence: CATRDSRLSVAGELFF. The CDR3 coding sequence is TGTGCCACTAGGGACTCCCGACTGTCGGTAGCCGGGGAGCTGTTTTTT. The V gene is TRBV24-1, the J gene TRBJ2-2; possibly TRBD2 for D (6 bases). V lost 10 bases and J 6 bases, leaving 23 bases between the germline ends. The V gene's germline CDR1 is KGHDR and CDR2 SFDVKD. The CDR3 extends over 16 amino acids.

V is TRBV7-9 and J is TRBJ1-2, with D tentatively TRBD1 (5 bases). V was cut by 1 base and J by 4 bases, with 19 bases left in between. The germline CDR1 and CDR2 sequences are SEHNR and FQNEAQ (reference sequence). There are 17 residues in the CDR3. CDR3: CASSLGRGRDGIYGYTF. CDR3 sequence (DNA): TGTGCCAGCAGCTTAGGGCGGGGCCGTGATGGGATCTATGGCTACACCTTC.

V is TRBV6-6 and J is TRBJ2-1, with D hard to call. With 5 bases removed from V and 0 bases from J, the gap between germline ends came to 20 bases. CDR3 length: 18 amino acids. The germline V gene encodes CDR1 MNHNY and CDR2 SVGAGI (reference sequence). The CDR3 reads CASSPEIRLPSSYNEQFF. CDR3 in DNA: TGTGCCAGCAGTCCTGAAATTAGATTACCAAGCTCCTACAATGAGCAGTTCTTC.

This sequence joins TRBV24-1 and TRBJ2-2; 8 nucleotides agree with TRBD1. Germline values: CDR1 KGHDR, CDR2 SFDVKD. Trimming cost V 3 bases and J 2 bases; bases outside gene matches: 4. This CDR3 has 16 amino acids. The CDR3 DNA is TGTGCCACCAGTGATGCAGGACAGGGTAACACCGGGGAGCTGTTTTTT. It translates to CATSDAGQGNTGELFF.